These 10 T cell receptor beta chains came from one sample sequenced in a study of beta chain features in type 1 diabetes. Expressed TCRB transcripts got sequenced, as all isolated RNA was reverse transcribed. Here immunoSEQ multiplex PCR was the method, and the copy in TCRdb shows in-frame clones only, minus some. This sample has 300,000 to 350,000 clones, with around 20% found just once. The sequencing sample was made of naive CD4+ T cells from blood. The receptors shown here come from a woman younger than 35 in good health.

The chain links TRBV4-1 to TRBJ2-3; 8 positions agree with TRBD2. The germline V gene encodes CDR1 MGHRA and CDR2 YSYEKL. This CDR3 has 17 residues. Unmatched junction bases numbered 8, after V lost 1 base and J lost 2 bases. The CDR3 DNA is TGCGCCAGCAGCCAAGTTACGAGCGGGAGTAACACAGATACGCAGTATTTT. Its translation is CASSQVTSGSNTDTQYF.

The genes are TRBV6-4 and TRBJ2-3; possibly TRBD1 for D (6 bases). V gave up 6 bases and J gave up 1 base, with 11 bases separating them. The CDR3 has 14 residues. CDR1 is MRHNA and CDR2 is SNTAGT in the germline V gene. The CDR3 here is CASRPNRGTDTQYF. The CDR3 DNA reads as TGTGCCAGCAGACCTAACAGGGGCACAGATACGCAGTATTTT.

This clone occurred a few times. The sample contains more than one DNA sequence encoding this CDR3. The rearrangement joins TRBV2 to TRBJ2-3; TRBD1 aligns across 9 bases. The CDR3 runs 14 residues. V trimming: 6 bases; J trimming: 2 bases; junction bases outside the gene matches: 3. Germline V gene lookup returns CDR1 SNHLY and CDR2 FYNNEI. Here the CDR3 reads CASRGQGSTDTQYF. The DNA of the CDR3 is TGTGCCAGCAGGGGACAGGGTTCCACAGATACGCAGTATTTT.

V gene TRBV27 combines with J gene TRBJ1-1; D unresolved. V was clipped by 2 bases and J by 1 base, with 8 bases between them. Germline V gene sequence: CDR1 MNHEY, CDR2 SMNVEV (reference sequence). This CDR3 is built from 14 residues. CDR3 loop: CASSLREKNTEAFF. The DNA for the CDR3 is TGTGCCAGCAGTTTAAGGGAGAAGAACACTGAAGCTTTCTTT.

This clone was counted a few times. The chain employs TRBV7-6 and TRBJ2-2; D unclear. The CDR3 contains 16 residues. Germline V gene lookup returns CDR1 SGHVS and CDR2 FNYEAQ. Trimming pared 0 bases from V and 5 bases from J, leaving 13 bases between. CDR3 amino acids: CASSLATPLVTGELFF. The CDR3 DNA sequence: TGTGCCAGCAGCTTAGCTACTCCCTTAGTAACCGGGGAGCTGTTTTTT.

Written as DNA, the CDR3 is TGTGCCAGCAAGAGAACAGGGGACGGCGCCTACAATGAGCAGTTCTTC. It encodes CASKRTGDGAYNEQFF. The V gene is TRBV7-2, the J gene TRBJ2-1; 7 bases fit TRBD1. V was clipped by 7 bases and J by 2 bases; unmatched bases: 11. The CDR3 is made up of 16 amino acids. The germline V gene has CDR1 SGHTA and CDR2 FQGNSA.

This clone was detected only a few times. V gene TRBV5-1 combines with J gene TRBJ1-4; TRBD1 aligns across 7 bases. Per the germline V gene, CDR1 is SGHRS and CDR2 is YFSETQ. Trimming at V came to 4 bases and at J to 8 bases, leaving 14 bases not matched to a gene. There are 16 residues in the CDR3. CDR3 amino acids: CASSPSEGDSGEKLFF. The CDR3 bases are TGCGCCAGCAGCCCAAGCGAGGGGGACAGCGGGGAAAAACTGTTTTTT.

This sequence joins TRBV5-1 and TRBJ2-7; weak D call: TRBD2 (5 bases). V dropped 3 bases and J dropped 1 base, with 8 bases sitting between them. The CDR3 covers 13 residues. Looked up from germline, CDR1 is SGHRS and CDR2 is YFSETQ. This CDR3 reads CASSSGFSYEQYF. The CDR3 coding sequence is TGCGCCAGCAGCTCGGGATTTTCCTACGAGCAGTACTTC.

The V gene is TRBV5-6, the J gene TRBJ1-4; no definite D call. Deletions cut 3 bases from V and 8 bases from J, with 14 bases between. From germline, CDR1 is SGHDT and CDR2 YYEEEE. The CDR3 is made up of 14 amino acids. CDR3 in DNA: TGTGCCAGCAGCTCCAGGTCGGCGGGGGAAAAACTGTTTTTT. This codes for CASSSRSAGEKLFF.

The rearrangement links TRBV25-1 to TRBJ2-7, with D tentatively TRBD1 (6 bases). This CDR3 is built from 14 residues. V was trimmed by 4 bases and J by 1 base, leaving 11 bases between them. Per germline, CDR1 MGHDK and CDR2 SYGVNS. The CDR3 DNA reads TGTGCCAGCAGTGCAGGGGCCTCTTCCTACGAGCAGTACTTC. Translation gives CASSAGASSYEQYF.